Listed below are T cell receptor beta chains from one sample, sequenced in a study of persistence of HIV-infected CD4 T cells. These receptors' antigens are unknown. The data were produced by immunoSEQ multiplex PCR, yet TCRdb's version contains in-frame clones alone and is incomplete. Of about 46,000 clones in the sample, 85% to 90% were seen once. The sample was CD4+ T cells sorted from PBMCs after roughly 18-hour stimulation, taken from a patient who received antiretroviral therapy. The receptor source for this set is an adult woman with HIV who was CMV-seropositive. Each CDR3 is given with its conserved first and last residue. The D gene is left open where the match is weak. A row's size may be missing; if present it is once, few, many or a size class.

TGCGCCAGCAGCCCGGACAGGGCCACATCCTCACCCCTCCACTTT,CASSPDRATSSPLHF,TRBV5-1,once,TRBJ1-6,TRBD1
TGTGCCATCAGGGGGGACTTATCCCTCGGGGAGCTGTTTTTT,CAIRGDLSLGELFF,TRBV10-3,.,TRBJ2-2,.
TGTGCCACCAGTGATTTTCCAAATGAAAAACTGTTTTTT,CATSDFPNEKLFF,TRBV24-1,once,TRBJ1-4,.
TGCGCCAGCAGCTCAGCGGGGGCCCTATACAATGAGCAGTTCTTC,CASSSAGALYNEQFF,TRBV5-1,.,TRBJ2-1,TRBD2
TGTGCCAGCAGCCCGCGACAGGGGCGAACTAATGAGAAACTGTTTTTT,CASSPRQGRTNEKLFF,TRBV3-1/TRBV3-2,.,TRBJ1-4,TRBD1
TGTGCCAGCAGTGACTCGAAGGGGGTGCCTGGAGAGACTGAAGCTTTCTTT,CASSDSKGVPGETEAFF,TRBV6-4,.,TRBJ1-1,.
TGTGCCAGTAGTCGTACCGGGACAGGGTACTACGAGCAGTACTTC,CASSRTGTGYYEQYF,TRBV19,once,TRBJ2-7,TRBD1
TGTGCCAGTAGCATAACCGGACAGGGTAACGAGCAGTACTTC,CASSITGQGNEQYF,TRBV19,.,TRBJ2-7,TRBD1
TGTGCCAGCAGCCCAAGGGCGGGAGAAGGCAATGAGCAGTTCTTC,CASSPRAGEGNEQFF,TRBV7-3,.,TRBJ2-1,TRBD2
TGTGCCAGTAGTTCAAAAGGACAGGGGGGATCCTACGAGCAGTACTTC,CASSSKGQGGSYEQYF,TRBV19,few,TRBJ2-7,TRBD1
TGTGCCAGCAGTTTCGGGAGTCAGCCCCAGCATTTT,CASSFGSQPQHF,TRBV12-3/TRBV12-4,once,TRBJ1-5,.
TGTGCCAGCAGCCTTTGGGGGGGGACACCTAATGAAAAACTGTTTTTT,CASSLWGGTPNEKLFF,TRBV7-8,.,TRBJ1-4,.
TGCGCCAGCAGCCAAGACCCCCAAACAGGGTTTCAGGATACGCAGTATTTT,CASSQDPQTGFQDTQYF,TRBV4-3,.,TRBJ2-3,.
TGTGCCAGCCACAGGGGGCAAAATTCACCCCTCCACTTT,CASHRGQNSPLHF,TRBV28,.,TRBJ1-6,TRBD1
TGCGCCAGCACCTCAGGGGGCTTAGGAAACACCATATATTTT,CASTSGGLGNTIYF,TRBV5-1,.,TRBJ1-3,TRBD1
TGTGCCAGCAGTATCGGGACAGGGGGCTCAAAAAACATTCAGTACTTC,CASSIGTGGSKNIQYF,TRBV27,.,TRBJ2-4,TRBD1
TGTGCCAGCAGCTTGGGACAGGGCCCCTACGAGCAGTACTTC,CASSLGQGPYEQYF,TRBV5-6,.,TRBJ2-7,TRBD1
TGTGCCAGCAGGCCCGGGGGTAGCGAACACTATGGCTACACCTTC,CASRPGGSEHYGYTF,TRBV28,.,TRBJ1-2,.
TGTGCCAGCAGCCGGACAGGCAATCAGCCCCAGCATTTT,CASSRTGNQPQHF,TRBV11-1,.,TRBJ1-5,.
TGTGCCAGCAGCTCGGGTCCTCTCTATGGCTACACCTTC,CASSSGPLYGYTF,TRBV5-6,.,TRBJ1-2,.
TGTGCCATCAGTGAGTCAACCCGGACTGAGGAGCAGTTCTTC,CAISESTRTEEQFF,TRBV10-3,.,TRBJ2-1,.
TGCGCCAGCAGCTTGGGGACAGGGCGGGAGGCCCAGTACTTC,CASSLGTGREAQYF,TRBV5-1,.,TRBJ2-5,.